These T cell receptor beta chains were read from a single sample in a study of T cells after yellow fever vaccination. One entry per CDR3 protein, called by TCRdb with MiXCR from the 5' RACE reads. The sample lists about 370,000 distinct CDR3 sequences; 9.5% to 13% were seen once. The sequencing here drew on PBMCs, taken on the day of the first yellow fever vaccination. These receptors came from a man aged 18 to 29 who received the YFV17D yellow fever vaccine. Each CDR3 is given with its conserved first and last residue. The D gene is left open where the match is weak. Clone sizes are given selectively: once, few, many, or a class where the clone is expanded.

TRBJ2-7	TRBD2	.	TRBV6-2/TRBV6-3	TGTGCCAGCAGTTACATGGTCAGCGGGGTCTACTACGAGCAGTACTTC	CASSYMVSGVYYEQYF
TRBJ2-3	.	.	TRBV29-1	TGCAGCGTCCAGACTGTGGGAAGCACAGATACGCAGTATTTT	CSVQTVGSTDTQYF
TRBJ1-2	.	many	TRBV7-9	TGTGCCAGCAGCTTATATTTCGACTATGGCTACACCTTC	CASSLYFDYGYTF
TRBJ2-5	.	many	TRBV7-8	TGTGCCAGCAGCATGAGCGGAGAGACCCAGTACTTC	CASSMSGETQYF
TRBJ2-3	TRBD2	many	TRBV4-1	TGCGCCAGCAGCCAACCAGGGAGAAGAGGAGCGGGGGGTTCAGATACGCAGTATTTT	CASSQPGRRGAGGSDTQYF
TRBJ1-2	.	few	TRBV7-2	TGTGCCAGCAGCTTAAATAGTCGGTCTTTCGATGGCTACACCTTC	CASSLNSRSFDGYTF
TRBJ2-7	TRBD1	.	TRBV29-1	TGCAGCGCACGCCGGGACAGTGTCTACGAGCAGTACTTC	CSARRDSVYEQYF
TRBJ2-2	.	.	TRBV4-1	TGCGCCAGCAGCCAATTCGGATCGGGACACTTGAACACCGGGGAGCTGTTTTTT	CASSQFGSGHLNTGELFF
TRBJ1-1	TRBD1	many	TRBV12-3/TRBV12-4	TGTGCCAGCACCAGGCCCGGACAGGGTGAAAATGAAGCTTTCTTT	CASTRPGQGENEAFF
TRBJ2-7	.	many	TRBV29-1	TGCAGCGTTGTAATGGACTTAGACGCCTACGAGCAGTACTTC	CSVVMDLDAYEQYF
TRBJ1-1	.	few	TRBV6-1	TGTGCCAGCAGCCCCCAGATCCCAGCCTTGAACACTGAAGCTTTCTTT	CASSPQIPALNTEAFF
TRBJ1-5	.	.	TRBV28	TGTGCCAGCAGTTTAGATATTTCGGCCGCGCCCCAGCATTTT	CASSLDISAAPQHF
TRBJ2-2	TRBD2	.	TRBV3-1	TGTGCCAGCAGCCAGAAGAGAGGGGGACTAGCGGGGTCGGACACCGGGGAGCTGTTTTTT	CASSQKRGGLAGSDTGELFF
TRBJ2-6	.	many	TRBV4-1	TGCGCCAGCAGCCGACAGGACAGTCCCTCTGGGGCCAACGTCCTGACTTTC	CASSRQDSPSGANVLTF
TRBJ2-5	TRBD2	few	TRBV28	TGTGCCAGCAGTTTAGGGTATGGGACTAGCGGGGAAGAGACCCAGTACTTC	CASSLGYGTSGEETQYF
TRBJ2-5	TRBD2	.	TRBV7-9	TGTGCCAGCAGTTCAGACGCGGGGGGAGAGACCCAGTACTTC	CASSSDAGGETQYF
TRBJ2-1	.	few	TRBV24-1	TGTGCCACCAGTGAGGCGGGGCAAAATGAGCAGTTCTTC	CATSEAGQNEQFF
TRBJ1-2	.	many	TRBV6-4	TGTGCCAGCAGACACCTGACCTATGGCTACACCTTC	CASRHLTYGYTF
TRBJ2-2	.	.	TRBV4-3	TGCGCCAGCAGCCACAGCCAGGGGTTTAGGGCCGGGGAGCTGTTTTTT	CASSHSQGFRAGELFF
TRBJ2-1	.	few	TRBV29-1	TGCAGCGCTACTTTCAATGAGCAGTTCTTC	CSATFNEQFF
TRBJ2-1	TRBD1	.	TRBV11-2	TGTGCCAGCAGCTTAACTACAGGGGGCGTGGATGAGCAGTTCTTC	CASSLTTGGVDEQFF
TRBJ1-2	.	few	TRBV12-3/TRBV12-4	TGTGCCAGCAGCCCCGCCTTGGACAACTATGGCTACACCTTC	CASSPALDNYGYTF
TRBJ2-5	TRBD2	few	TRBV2	TGTGCCAGCAGTGAACAGAAAGCGGGGGGGCCTGGAGAGACCCAGTACTTC	CASSEQKAGGPGETQYF
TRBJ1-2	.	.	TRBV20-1	TGCAGTGCTAGAGATCAGAGAAAACAGCGTTATGGCTACACCTTC	CSARDQRKQRYGYTF
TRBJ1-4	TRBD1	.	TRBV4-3	TGCGCCAGCAGCCAAGGCGACAGGGGGCTCGAAAAACTGTTTTTT	CASSQGDRGLEKLFF
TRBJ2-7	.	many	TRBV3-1	TGTGCCAGCAGCCAAGATGTACTAGCAGATACCTACGAGCAGTACTTC	CASSQDVLADTYEQYF
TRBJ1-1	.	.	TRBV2	TGTGCCAGCAGTGGAATGGTGGGGGGAACTGAAGCTTTCTTT	CASSGMVGGTEAFF
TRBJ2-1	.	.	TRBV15	TGTGCCACCAGCAGAGATCGGGGCAGCTCCTACAATGAGCAGTTCTTC	CATSRDRGSSYNEQFF
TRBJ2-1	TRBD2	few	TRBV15	TGTGCCACCAGCACCGGCGGGGGATACAATGAGCAGTTCTTC	CATSTGGGYNEQFF
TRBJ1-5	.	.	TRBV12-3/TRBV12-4	TGTGCCAGCAGTTTAGGGGTAGTGGGCAATCAGCCCCAGCATTTT	CASSLGVVGNQPQHF
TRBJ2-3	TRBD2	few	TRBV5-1	TGCGCCAGCAGTGGACTAGCGTCGGCCGCAGATACGCAGTATTTT	CASSGLASAADTQYF
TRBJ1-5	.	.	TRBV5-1	TGCGCCAGCAGCCCTGATTCTGGCAATCAGCCCCAGCATTTT	CASSPDSGNQPQHF
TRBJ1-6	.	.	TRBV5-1	TGCGCCAGCAGCAGTCTACCACGGGACGGGGAACCTTCACCCCTCCACTTT	CASSSLPRDGEPSPLHF
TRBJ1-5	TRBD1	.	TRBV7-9	TGTGCCAGCAGCTCCAGGGGGGAGCCCCAGCATTTT	CASSSRGEPQHF
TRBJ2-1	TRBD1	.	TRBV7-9	TGTGCCAGCAGCTTAGTCTTACAACAGGGGGGAGATGAGCAGTTCTTC	CASSLVLQQGGDEQFF
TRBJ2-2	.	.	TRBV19	TGTGCCAGTAGTATTCCCCTTAACACCGGGGAGCTGTTTTTT	CASSIPLNTGELFF
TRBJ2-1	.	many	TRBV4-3	TGCGCCAGCAGCCAAGACATCCCCGCACCTGAGCAGTTCTTC	CASSQDIPAPEQFF
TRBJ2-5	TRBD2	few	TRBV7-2	TGTGCCAGCAGCGAAGGGACTAGCGGGGTACAGACCCAGTACTTC	CASSEGTSGVQTQYF
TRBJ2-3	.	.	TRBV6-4	TGTGCCAGCAGCGCCTTCGGACGAACAGATACGCAGTATTTT	CASSAFGRTDTQYF
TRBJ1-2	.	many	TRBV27	TGTGCCAGCAGTTTAGCAGGGGATGGCTACACCTTC	CASSLAGDGYTF
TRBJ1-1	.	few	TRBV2	TGTGCCAGCACTATACTCGGGGGGCGCACTGAAGCTTTCTTT	CASTILGGRTEAFF
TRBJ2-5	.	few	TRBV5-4	TGTGCCAGCAGCGGTGGGGGCGACGAAGAGACCCAGTACTTC	CASSGGGDEETQYF
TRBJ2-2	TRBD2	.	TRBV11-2	TGTGCCAGCAGCTGGGGCGGGGGAAACACCGGGGAGCTGTTTTTT	CASSWGGGNTGELFF
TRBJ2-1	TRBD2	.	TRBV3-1	TGTGCCAGCAGCCAGGTCGCCGAGACTAGCGGGGGCCCGTCCTACAATGAGCAGTTCTTC	CASSQVAETSGGPSYNEQFF
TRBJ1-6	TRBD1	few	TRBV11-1	TGTGCCAGCAGATCTCAGGGGGCCCGGCATGGGATTAATTCACCCCTCCACTTT	CASRSQGARHGINSPLHF
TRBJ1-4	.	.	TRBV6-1	TGTGCCAGCAGTGAAGACCGGGCCTTTAATGAAAAACTGTTTTTT	CASSEDRAFNEKLFF
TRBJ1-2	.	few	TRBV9	TGTGCCAGCAGCTTCCTAGGAGTGGATCCCTATGGCTACACCTTC	CASSFLGVDPYGYTF
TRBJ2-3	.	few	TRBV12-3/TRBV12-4	TGTGCCAGCAGTTTGAGGTTCACAGATACGCAGTATTTT	CASSLRFTDTQYF
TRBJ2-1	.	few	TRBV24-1	TGTGCCACCAGTGATTTGGGGCTGTCCAATGAGCAGTTCTTC	CATSDLGLSNEQFF
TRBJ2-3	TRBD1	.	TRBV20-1	TGCAGTGCAACCGATTCAGGGGGCCTGAGCACAGATACGCAGTATTTT	CSATDSGGLSTDTQYF
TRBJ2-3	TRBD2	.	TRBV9	TGTGCCAGCAGCGCCGGCGGGGGGGTGAATACGCAGTATTTT	CASSAGGGVNTQYF
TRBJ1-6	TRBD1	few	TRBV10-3	TGTGCCATCAGTGAACTGACAGGGGTCAATTCACCCCTCCACTTT	CAISELTGVNSPLHF
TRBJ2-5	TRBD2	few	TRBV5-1	TGCGCCAGCAGCATCGATTCTAGCGGGGGGGCGGAGACCCAGTACTTC	CASSIDSSGGAETQYF
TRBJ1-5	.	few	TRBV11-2	TGTGCCAGCAGCTTAGGTAGAAGTCAGCCCCAGCATTTT	CASSLGRSQPQHF
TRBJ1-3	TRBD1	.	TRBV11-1	TGTGCCAGCAGCTCAACGATGTGGGACAGGCGTCTCTCTGGAAACACCATATATTTT	CASSSTMWDRRLSGNTIYF